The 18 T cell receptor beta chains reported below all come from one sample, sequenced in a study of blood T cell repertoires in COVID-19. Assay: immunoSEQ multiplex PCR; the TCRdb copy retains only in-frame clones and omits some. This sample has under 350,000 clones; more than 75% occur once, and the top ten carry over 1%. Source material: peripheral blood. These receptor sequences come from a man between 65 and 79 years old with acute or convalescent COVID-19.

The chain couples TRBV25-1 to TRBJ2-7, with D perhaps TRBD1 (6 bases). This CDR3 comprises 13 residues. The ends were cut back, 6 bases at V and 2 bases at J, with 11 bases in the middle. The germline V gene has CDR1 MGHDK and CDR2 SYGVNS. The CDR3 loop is CASRDRLTYEQYF. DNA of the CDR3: TGTGCCAGCAGGGACAGACTTACCTACGAGCAGTACTTC.

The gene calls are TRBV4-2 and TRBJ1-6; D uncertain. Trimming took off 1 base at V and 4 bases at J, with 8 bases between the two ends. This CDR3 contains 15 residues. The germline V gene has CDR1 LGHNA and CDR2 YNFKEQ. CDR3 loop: CASSQAQPYNSPLHF. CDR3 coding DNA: TGTGCCAGCAGCCAAGCACAGCCTTATAATTCACCCCTCCACTTT.

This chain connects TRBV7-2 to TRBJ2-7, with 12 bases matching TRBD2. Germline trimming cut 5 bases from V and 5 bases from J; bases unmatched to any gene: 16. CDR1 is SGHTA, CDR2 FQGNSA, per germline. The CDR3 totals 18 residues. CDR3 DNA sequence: TGTGCCAGCAGCACCTACCCCATCACTAGCGGGAGGACGAACGAGCAGTACTTC. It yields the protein CASSTYPITSGRTNEQYF.

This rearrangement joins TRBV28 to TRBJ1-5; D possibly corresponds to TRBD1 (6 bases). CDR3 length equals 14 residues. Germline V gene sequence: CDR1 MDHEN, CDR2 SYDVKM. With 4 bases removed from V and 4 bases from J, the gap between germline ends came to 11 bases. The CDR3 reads CASSSTGLNQPQHF. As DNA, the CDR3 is TGTGCCAGCAGTTCGACAGGCCTAAATCAGCCCCAGCATTTT.

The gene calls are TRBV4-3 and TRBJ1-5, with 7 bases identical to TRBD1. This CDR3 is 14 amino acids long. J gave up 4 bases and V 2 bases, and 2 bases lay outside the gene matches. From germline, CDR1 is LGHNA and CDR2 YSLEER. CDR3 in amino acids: CASSQQTGNQPQHF. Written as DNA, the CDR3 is TGCGCCAGCAGCCAACAGACAGGGAATCAGCCCCAGCATTTT.

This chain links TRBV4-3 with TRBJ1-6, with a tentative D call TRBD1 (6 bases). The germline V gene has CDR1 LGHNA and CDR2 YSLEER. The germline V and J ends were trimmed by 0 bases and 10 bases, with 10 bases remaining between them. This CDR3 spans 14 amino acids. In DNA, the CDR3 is TGCGCCAGCAGCCAAGATAGGGGGATCTCACCCCTCCACTTT. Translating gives CASSQDRGISPLHF.

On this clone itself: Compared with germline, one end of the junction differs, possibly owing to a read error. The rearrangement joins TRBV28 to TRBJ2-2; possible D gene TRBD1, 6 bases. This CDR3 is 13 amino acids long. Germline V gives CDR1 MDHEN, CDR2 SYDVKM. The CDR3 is CASGQGNAGELFF. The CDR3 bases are TGTGCCAGCGGCCAGGGGAACGCCGGGGAGCTGTTTTTT.

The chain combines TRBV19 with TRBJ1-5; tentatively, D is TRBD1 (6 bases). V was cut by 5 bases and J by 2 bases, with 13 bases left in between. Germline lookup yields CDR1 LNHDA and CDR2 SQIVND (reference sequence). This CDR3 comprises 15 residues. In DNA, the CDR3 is TGTGCCAGTAGTCGAGGGGGGGCCGGCAATCAGCCCCAGCATTTT. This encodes CASSRGGAGNQPQHF.

The CDR3 is CASSRGLSKEQYF. As DNA, the CDR3 is TGTGCCAGCAGCCGGGGACTCTCTAAAGAGCAGTACTTC. The chain uses TRBV3-1 (or the pseudogene TRBV3-2) and TRBJ2-7, with a possible D match to TRBD2 (6 bases). V lost 4 bases to trimming and J lost 7 bases, with 14 bases between them. The length of the CDR3 is 13 residues. Germline assignment: CDR1 LGHDT and CDR2 YNNKEL (reference sequence).

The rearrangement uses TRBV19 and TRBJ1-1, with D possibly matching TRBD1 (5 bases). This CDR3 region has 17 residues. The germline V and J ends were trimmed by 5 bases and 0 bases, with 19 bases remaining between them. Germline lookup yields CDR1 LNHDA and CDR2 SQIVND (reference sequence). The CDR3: CASSPNGAARLNTEAFF. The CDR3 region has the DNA TGTGCCAGTAGTCCAAATGGGGCAGCCAGATTGAACACTGAAGCTTTCTTT.

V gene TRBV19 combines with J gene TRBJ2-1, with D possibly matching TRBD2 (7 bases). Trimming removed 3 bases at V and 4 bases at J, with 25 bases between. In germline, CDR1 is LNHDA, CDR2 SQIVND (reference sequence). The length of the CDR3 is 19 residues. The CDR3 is CASSIQGQGGSLAYNEQFF. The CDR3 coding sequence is TGTGCCAGTAGTATTCAGGGGCAGGGAGGGTCCCTAGCGTACAATGAGCAGTTCTTC.

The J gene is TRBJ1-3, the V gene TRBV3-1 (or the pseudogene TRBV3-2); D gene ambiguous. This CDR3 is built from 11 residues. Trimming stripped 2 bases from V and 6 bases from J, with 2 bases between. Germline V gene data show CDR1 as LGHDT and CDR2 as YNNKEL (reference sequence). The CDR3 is CASSQQNTIYF. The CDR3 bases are TGTGCCAGCAGCCAACAAAACACCATATATTTT.

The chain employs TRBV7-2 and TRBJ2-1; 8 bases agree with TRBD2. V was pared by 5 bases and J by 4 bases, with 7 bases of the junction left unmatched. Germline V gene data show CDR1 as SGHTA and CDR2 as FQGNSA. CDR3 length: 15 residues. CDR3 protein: CASSLFGTSYNEQFF. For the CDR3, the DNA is TGTGCCAGCAGCCTTTTTGGGACTAGTTACAATGAGCAGTTCTTC.

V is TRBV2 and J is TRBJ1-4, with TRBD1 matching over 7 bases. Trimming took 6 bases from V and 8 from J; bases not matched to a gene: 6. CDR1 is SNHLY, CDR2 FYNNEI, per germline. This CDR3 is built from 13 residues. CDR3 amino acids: CASSRVRGEKLFF. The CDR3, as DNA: TGTGCCAGCAGCAGAGTCAGGGGGGAAAAACTGTTTTTT.

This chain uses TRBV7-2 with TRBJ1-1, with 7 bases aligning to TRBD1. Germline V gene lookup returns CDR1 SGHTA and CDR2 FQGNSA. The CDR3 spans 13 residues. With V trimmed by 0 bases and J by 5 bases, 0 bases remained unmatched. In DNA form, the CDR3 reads TGTGCCAGCAGCTTAGCACAGGGGACTGAAGCTTTCTTT. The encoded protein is CASSLAQGTEAFF.

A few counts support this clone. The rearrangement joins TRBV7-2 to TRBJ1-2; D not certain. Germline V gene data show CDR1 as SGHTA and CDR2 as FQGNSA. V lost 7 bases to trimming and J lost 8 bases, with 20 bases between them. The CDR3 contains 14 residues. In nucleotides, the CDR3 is TGTGCCAGCACGGAACGGAGTAACTATCAGGGCTACACCTTC. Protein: CASTERSNYQGYTF.

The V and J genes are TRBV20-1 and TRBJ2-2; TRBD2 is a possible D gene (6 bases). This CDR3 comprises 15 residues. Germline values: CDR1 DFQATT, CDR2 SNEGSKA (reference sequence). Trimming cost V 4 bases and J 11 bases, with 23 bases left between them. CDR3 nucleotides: TGCAGTGCTAATGACAGACTTATTTACGGGAGTGAGCTGTTTTTT. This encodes CSANDRLIYGSELFF.

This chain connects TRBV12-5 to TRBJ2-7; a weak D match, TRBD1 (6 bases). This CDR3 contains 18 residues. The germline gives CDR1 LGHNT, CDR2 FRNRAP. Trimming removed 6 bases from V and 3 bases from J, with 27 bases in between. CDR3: CASGFFLHKGHENYEQYF. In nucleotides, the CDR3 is TGTGCTAGTGGATTTTTCCTCCATAAGGGACACGAAAACTACGAGCAGTACTTC. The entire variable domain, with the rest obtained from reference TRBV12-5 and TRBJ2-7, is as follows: DARVTQTPRHKVTEMGQEVTMRCQPILGHNTVFWYRQTMMQGLELLAYFRNRAPLDDSGMPKDRFSAEMPDATLATLKIQPSEPRDSAVYFCASGFFLHKGHENYEQYFGPGTRLTVT.